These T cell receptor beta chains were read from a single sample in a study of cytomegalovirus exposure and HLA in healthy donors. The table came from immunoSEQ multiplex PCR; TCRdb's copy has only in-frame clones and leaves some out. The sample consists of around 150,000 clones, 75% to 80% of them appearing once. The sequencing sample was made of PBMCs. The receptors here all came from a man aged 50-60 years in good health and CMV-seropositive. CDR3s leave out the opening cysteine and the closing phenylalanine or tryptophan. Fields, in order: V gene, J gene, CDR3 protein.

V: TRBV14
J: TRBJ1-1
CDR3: ASSQAATGGLAF

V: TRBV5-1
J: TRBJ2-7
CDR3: ASSLGRRYEQY

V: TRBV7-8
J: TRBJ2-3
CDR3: ASGARGPDTQY

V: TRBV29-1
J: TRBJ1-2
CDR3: SVEEGLGTPNNYGYT

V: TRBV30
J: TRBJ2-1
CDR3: AWLAGGFSYNEQF

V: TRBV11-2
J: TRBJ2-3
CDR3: ASRQERHTQY

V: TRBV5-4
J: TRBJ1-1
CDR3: ASSLANGLNTEAF

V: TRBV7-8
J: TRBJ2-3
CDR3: ASSLQQPSTDTQY

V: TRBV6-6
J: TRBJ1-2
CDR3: ASSYLAGRNYGYT

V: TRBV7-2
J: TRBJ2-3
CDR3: ASSPRQLSTDTQY

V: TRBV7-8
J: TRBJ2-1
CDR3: ASSLLPGQVNNEQF

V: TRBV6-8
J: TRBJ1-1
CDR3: ASSYRPTTMNTEAF

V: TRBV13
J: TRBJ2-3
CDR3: ASSLGLAVRAGTDTQY

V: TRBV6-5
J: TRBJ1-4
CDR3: ASSDRGLKEKLF

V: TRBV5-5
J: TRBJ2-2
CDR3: ASSLGTGINTGELF

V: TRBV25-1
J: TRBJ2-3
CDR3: ASSGTDDTQY

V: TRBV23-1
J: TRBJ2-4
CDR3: ASRAGTGEAGKNIQY

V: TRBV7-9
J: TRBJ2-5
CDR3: ASSLRLAGVETQY

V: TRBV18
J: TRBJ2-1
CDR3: ASSPPGGGNEQF

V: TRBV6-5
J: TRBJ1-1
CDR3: ASRNGENTEAF

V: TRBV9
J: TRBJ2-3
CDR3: ASLKGTSDTDTQY

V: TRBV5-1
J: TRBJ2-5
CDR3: ASSLDGFETQY

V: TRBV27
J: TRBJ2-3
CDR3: ASRLSGGAVGKDTQY

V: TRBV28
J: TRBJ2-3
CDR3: ASSSHPWSPTDTQY

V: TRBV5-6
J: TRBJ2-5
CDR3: ASSYGTGEETQY

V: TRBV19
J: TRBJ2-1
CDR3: ASSIGLANEQF

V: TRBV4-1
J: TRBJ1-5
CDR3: ASSQDPRYQPQH

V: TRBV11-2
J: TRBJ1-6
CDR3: ASSLESRRRGGPLH

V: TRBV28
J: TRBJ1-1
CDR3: ASWLNTEAF

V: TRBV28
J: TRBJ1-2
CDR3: ASSPSTRQRIYGYT

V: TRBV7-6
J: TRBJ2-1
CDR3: ASSPAGGPYNEQF

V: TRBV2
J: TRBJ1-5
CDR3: ASSVRLGGLSNQPQH

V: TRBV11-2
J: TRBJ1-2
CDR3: ASSRQGSGHGYT

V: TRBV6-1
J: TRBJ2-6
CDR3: ASSDRGTGANVLT

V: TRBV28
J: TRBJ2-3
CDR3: ASSNDRASDTQY

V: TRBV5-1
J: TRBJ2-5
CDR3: ASRAQYEGETQY

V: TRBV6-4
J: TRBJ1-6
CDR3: ASSDRDRNSPLH

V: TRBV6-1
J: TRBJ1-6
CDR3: ASGSGRGNSPLH

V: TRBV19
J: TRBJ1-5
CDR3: ASSVGQGNQPQH

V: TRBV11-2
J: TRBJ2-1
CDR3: ASRITGEQF

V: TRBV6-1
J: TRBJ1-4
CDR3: ATRMGGVNEKLF